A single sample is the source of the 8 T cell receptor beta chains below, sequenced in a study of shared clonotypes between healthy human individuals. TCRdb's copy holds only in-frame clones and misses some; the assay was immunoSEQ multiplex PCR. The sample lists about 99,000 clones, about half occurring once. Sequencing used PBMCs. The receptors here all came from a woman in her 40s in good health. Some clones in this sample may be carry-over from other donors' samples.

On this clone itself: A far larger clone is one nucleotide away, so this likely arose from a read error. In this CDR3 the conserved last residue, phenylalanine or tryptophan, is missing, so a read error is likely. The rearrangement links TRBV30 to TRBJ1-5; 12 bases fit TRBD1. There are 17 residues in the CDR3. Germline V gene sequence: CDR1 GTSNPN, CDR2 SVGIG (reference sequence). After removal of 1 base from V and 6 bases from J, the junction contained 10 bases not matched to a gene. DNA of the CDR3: TGTGCCTGGAGTGCCCTCGGGGGACAGGGGGCGAGTCAGCCCCAGCATTCT. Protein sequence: CAWSALGGQGASQPQHS.

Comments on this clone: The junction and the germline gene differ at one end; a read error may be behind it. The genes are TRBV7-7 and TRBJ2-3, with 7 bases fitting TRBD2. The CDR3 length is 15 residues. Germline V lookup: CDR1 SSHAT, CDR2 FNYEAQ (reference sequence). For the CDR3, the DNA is TGTGCTAGCAGCCAAAGCGGGGAAGACACAGATACGCAGTATTTT. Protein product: CASSQSGEDTDTQYF. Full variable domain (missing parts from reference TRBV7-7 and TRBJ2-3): GAGVSQSPRYKVTKRGQDVTLRCDPISSHATLYWYQQALGQGPEFLTYFNYEAQPDKSGLPSDRFSAERPEGSISTLTIQRTEQRDSAMYRCASSQSGEDTDTQYFGPGTRLTVL.

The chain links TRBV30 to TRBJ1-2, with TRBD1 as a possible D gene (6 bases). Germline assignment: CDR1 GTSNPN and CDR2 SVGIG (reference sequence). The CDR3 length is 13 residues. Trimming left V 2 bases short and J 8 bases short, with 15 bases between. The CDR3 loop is CAWSIPGARGYTF. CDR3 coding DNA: TGTGCCTGGAGTATTCCGGGGGCCAGAGGCTACACCTTC.

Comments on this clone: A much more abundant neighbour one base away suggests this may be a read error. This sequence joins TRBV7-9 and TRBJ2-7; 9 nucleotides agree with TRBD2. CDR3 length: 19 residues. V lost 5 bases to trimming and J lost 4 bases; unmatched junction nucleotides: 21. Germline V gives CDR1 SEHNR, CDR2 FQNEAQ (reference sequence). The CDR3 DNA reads TGTGCCAGCAGCAATCTCAGGCGCGGGAGGGCCTTTGGGCAATACGAGCAGTACTTC. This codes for CASSNLRRGRAFGQYEQYF.

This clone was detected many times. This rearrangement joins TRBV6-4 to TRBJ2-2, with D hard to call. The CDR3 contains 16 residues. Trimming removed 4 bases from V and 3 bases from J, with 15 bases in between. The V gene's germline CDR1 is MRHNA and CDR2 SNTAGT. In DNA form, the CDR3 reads TGTGCCAGCAGTGGTTGGGCTCTCCTTTACACCGGGGAGCTGTTTTTT. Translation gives CASSGWALLYTGELFF.

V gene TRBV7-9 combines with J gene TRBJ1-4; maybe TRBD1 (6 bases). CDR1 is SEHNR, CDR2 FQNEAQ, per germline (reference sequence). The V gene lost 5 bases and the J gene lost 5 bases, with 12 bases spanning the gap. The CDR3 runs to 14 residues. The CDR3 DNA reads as TGTGCCAGCAGCCCGCGACAGGAGAATGAAAAACTGTTTTTT. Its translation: CASSPRQENEKLFF.

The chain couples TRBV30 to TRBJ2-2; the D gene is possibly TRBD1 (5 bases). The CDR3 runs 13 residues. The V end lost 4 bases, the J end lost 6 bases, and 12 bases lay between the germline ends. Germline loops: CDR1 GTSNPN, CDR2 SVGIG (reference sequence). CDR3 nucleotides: TGTGCCTGGACAGGGCTCGTATCCGGGGAGCTGTTTTTT. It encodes CAWTGLVSGELFF.

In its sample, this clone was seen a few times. The CDR3 protein is CASSRQGSDYEQYF. The DNA of the CDR3 is TGTGCCAGCAGCAGACAGGGTTCAGACTACGAGCAGTACTTC. The rearrangement uses TRBV6-5 and TRBJ2-5, with 7 bases matching TRBD1. The DNA end lines up better with TRBJ2-7; the J call may be wrong. The CDR3 covers 14 residues. CDR1 is MNHEY and CDR2 is SVGAGI in the germline V gene.